This TCR beta chain was captured in a study of blood T cell repertoires in COVID-19. Study summary: Samples came from the United States, Italy and Spain, spanning acute and convalescent COVID-19.

There are 14 residues in the CDR3. CDR1 and CDR2 from the germline V gene are LGHDT and YNNKEL (reference sequence). Trimming cost V 0 bases and J 4 bases; bases outside gene matches: 2. Clones were read by immunoSEQ multiplex PCR, and TCRdb kept only the in-frame ones, dropping some. The sample yields approximately 300,000 clones, roughly 84% seen once. The chain combines TRBV3-1 (or the pseudogene TRBV3-2) with TRBJ1-1; TRBD1 aligns across 7 bases. The TCR sequence derives from a man aged 50 to 59 with active or convalescent COVID-19. Input material: peripheral blood. For the CDR3, the DNA is TGTGCCAGCAGCCAAGATCGGACAGGCACTGAAGCTTTCTTT. Translated, it gives CASSQDRTGTEAFF.